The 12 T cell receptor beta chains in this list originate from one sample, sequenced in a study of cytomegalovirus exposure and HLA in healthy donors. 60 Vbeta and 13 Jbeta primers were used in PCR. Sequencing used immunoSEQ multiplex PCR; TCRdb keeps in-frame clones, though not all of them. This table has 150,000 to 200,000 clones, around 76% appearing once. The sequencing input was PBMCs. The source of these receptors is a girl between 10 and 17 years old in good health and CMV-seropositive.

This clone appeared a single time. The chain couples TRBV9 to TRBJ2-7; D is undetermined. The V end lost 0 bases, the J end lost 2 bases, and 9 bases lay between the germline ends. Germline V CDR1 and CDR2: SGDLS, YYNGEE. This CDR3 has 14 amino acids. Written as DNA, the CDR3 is TGTGCCAGCAGCGTAGCGGTCGGAGCCTACGAGCAGTACTTC. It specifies CASSVAVGAYEQYF.

Here the CDR3 reads CASSNAGTSYEQYF. As DNA, the CDR3 is TGTGCCAGTAGTAACGCGGGGACCTCCTACGAGCAGTACTTC. The chain is built from TRBV19 and TRBJ2-7; D is perhaps TRBD2 (6 bases). The CDR3 extends over 14 amino acids. The germline gives CDR1 LNHDA, CDR2 SQIVND (reference sequence). Between the trimmed V and J ends, which lost 4 bases and 0 bases, there was a span of 10 bases.

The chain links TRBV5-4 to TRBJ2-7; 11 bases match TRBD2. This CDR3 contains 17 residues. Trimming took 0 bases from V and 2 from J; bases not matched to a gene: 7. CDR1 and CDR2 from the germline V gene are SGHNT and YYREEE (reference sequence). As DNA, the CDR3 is TGTGCCAGCAGCTTGGGACTAGCGGGGTTAACCCCCTACGAGCAGTACTTC. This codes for CASSLGLAGLTPYEQYF.

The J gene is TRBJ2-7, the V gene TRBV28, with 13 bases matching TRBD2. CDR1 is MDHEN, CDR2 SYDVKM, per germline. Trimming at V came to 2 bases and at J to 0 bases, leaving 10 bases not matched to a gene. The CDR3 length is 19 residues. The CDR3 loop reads CASSLARGTSGRASYEQYF. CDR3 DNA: TGTGCCAGCAGTTTAGCCCGGGGAACTAGCGGGAGGGCCTCCTACGAGCAGTACTTC.

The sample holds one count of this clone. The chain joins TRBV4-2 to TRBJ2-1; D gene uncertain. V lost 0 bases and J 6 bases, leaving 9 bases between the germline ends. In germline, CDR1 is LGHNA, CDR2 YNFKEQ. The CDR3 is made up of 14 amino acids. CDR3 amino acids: CASSQDSLLNEQFF. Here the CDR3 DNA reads TGTGCCAGCAGCCAAGATTCTCTCCTCAATGAGCAGTTCTTC.

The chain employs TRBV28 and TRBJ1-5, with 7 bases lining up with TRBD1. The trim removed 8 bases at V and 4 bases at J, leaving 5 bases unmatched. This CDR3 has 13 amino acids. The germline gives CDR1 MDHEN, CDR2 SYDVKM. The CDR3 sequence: CASHRGRNQPQHF. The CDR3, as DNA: TGTGCCAGCCACAGGGGCAGGAATCAGCCCCAGCATTTT.

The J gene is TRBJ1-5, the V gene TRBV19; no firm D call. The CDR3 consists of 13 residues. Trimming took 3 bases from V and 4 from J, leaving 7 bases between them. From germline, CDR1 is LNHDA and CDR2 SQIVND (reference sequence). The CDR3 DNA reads TGTGCCAGTAGTATCGGTGTGAATCAGCCCCAGCATTTT. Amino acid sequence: CASSIGVNQPQHF.

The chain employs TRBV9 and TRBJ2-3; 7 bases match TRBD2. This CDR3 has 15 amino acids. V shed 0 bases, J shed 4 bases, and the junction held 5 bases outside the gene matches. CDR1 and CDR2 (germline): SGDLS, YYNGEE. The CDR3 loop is CASSVATSASDTQYF. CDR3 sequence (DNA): TGTGCCAGCAGCGTAGCTACTAGCGCCTCAGATACGCAGTATTTT.

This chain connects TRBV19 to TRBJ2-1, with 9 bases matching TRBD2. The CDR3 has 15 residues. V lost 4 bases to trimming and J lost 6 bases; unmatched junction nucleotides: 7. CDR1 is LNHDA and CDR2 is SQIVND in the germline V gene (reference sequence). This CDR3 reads CASSKLAGRVNEQFF. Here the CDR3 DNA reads TGTGCCAGTAGTAAGCTAGCGGGAAGAGTCAATGAGCAGTTCTTC.

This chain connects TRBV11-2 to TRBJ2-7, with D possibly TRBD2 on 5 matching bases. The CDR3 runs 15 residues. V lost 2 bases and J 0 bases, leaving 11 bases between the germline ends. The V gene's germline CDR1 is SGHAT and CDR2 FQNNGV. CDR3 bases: TGTGCCAGCAGCTTATCGCAGCGGAGCTCCTACGAGCAGTACTTC. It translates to CASSLSQRSSYEQYF.

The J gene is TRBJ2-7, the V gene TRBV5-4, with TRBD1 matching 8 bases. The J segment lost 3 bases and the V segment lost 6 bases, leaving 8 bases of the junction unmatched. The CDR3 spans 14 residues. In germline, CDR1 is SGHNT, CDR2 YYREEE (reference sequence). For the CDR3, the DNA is TGTGCCAGCACAAAGCAGGGGGCAAGCTACGAGCAGTACTTC. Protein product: CASTKQGASYEQYF.

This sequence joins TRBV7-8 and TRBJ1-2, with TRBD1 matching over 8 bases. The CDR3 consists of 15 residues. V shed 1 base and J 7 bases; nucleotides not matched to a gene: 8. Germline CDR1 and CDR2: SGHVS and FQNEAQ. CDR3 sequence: CASSLEGTGMRGYTF. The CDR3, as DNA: TGTGCCAGCAGCTTAGAGGGGACAGGCATGCGTGGCTACACCTTC.